This T cell receptor beta chain came from a study of CD8 T cells in ankylosing spondylitis listed by TCRdb under 2017. With regard to the full study: The study set out to find disease-linked TCR variants by profiling T cell receptor beta repertoires in ankylosing spondylitis patients and healthy donors. The full study cohort comprised 25 ankylosing spondylitis patients and some 100 healthy donors. Peripheral blood was sampled, and synovial fluid was additionally collected from ankylosing spondylitis patients.

The junction shows trimming of 8 bases on V and 0 bases on J, plus 9 bases between the germline ends. The CDR3 has 13 amino acids, counting the end cysteine and phenylalanine. The kept DNA is CDR3 alone, 39 bases in frame from the first base. What the work shows at the level of the full study, not this receptor alone: According to the report, matched synovial fluid samples from ankylosing spondylitis patients were significantly enriched for the disease-linked clones. Blood from ankylosing spondylitis patients appeared to be characterized by a TCR beta motif made up of under ten highly homologous amino acid variants. The disease-linked clones showed a CD8+ phenotype and occurred at relatively low frequencies in peripheral blood. Some motif variants had previously been reported in the synovial fluid and blood of reactive arthritis patients, which suggests shared mechanisms of disease initiation.

This clonotype was seen repeatedly, ten times or more. It has no known antigen specificity. Base quality data are lacking; no much larger clone is found one base away. The instrument was an Illumina HiSeq 2500. Quantitative 5'-RACE with molecular barcodes was used to prepare TCR beta libraries. Regarding the original processing steps: To identify disease-linked TCR variants, a new computational method was used, one built on a probabilistic model of VDJ rearrangement. Starting from the raw public reads, TCRdb applied fastp trimming at Q25, assembled clones with MiXCR and retained in-frame beta chains. One record per CDR3 amino acid sequence lists the most common genes and DNA. The V and J calls come from TCRdb's annotation, not from the publication. Present in this sample are more than 200,000 distinct CDR3 sequences, 20% to 30% of which were seen just once. Clones ranked in the top ten supply about 0.6% of the sample.

Sequences were obtained from blood, either unsorted or a sorted T cell fraction (not recorded which). The V gene is TRBV12-3 or TRBV12-4 and the J gene is TRBJ2-3; no D gene is confidently identified. The receptor was derived from a male donor with ankylosing spondylitis or in good health (not recorded which). The CDR3 amino acid sequence is: CASGSLSTDTQYF. The DNA is as follows: TGTGCCAGCGGCTCTCTTAGCACAGATACGCAGTATTTT.